These 31 T cell receptor beta chains were all obtained from the same sample, sequenced in a study of T cell responses to AZD1222 COVID-19 vaccine. Measured with immunoSEQ multiplex PCR; TCRdb has only the in-frame clones, and not every one. Among about 120,000 clones listed, under 95% were seen once. Source: peripheral blood, taken on day 0 of AZD1222 vaccination. These receptors were collected from an adult in good health.

This sequence joins TRBV19 and TRBJ1-1; D gene uncertain. Trimming shortened V by 3 bases and J by 5 bases, and 4 bases separated the two germline ends. CDR3 length: 11 residues. Germline-derived CDR1 and CDR2 are LNHDA and SQIVND (reference sequence). This CDR3 is CASSIKTEAFF. As DNA, the CDR3 is TGTGCCAGTAGTATTAAGACTGAAGCTTTCTTT.

V and J are TRBV15 and TRBJ1-5; 7 nucleotides line up with TRBD1. J gave up 3 bases and V 0 bases, and 5 bases lay outside the gene matches. Germline V gives CDR1 LNHNV, CDR2 YYDKDF (reference sequence). CDR3 length: 16 residues. CDR3 amino acids: CATSRDRDSNNQPQHF. The CDR3 DNA is TGTGCCACCAGCAGAGATCGGGACAGCAACAATCAGCCCCAGCATTTT.

J is TRBJ2-7 and V is TRBV5-4, with D possibly TRBD2 on 6 matching bases. Per germline, CDR1 SGHNT and CDR2 YYREEE (reference sequence). The V end was cut by 4 bases, the J end by 2 bases, with 13 bases between. The CDR3 is made up of 14 amino acids. For the CDR3, the DNA is TGTGCCAGCAGCCAAGGAGGGCCCACCTACGAGCAGTACTTC. This sequence encodes CASSQGGPTYEQYF.

This clone appeared once. The chain links TRBV4-2 to TRBJ2-7; D not certain. This CDR3 has 14 amino acids. Trimming removed 1 base at V and 2 bases at J, with 9 bases between. Germline V CDR1 and CDR2: LGHNA, YNFKEQ. The CDR3 loop reads CASSQGGSPYEQYF. The CDR3 DNA reads as TGTGCCAGCAGCCAAGGGGGTAGTCCCTACGAGCAGTACTTC.

The rearrangement uses TRBV19 and TRBJ1-2; tentative D call: TRBD1 (6 bases). The germline V gene encodes CDR1 LNHDA and CDR2 SQIVND (reference sequence). Trimming removed 3 bases from V and 5 bases from J, with 10 bases in between. The CDR3 runs 13 residues. The CDR3 spells CASSMERGYGYTF. CDR3 bases: TGTGCCAGTAGTATGGAAAGGGGGTATGGCTACACCTTC.

The chain carries TRBV27 and TRBJ2-5, with D hard to call. This CDR3 is built from 13 residues. V was pared by 6 bases and J by 1 base, with 9 bases between. The V gene's germline CDR1 is MNHEY and CDR2 SMNVEV (reference sequence). DNA of the CDR3: TGTGCCAGCAGCCGAATAGGCCAAGAGACCCAGTACTTC. This gives the protein CASSRIGQETQYF.

J is TRBJ1-2 and V is TRBV14; 9 bases fit TRBD1. Germline trimming cut 1 base from V and 7 bases from J; bases unmatched to any gene: 7. The CDR3 sequence is 15 residues long. Germline V gene lookup returns CDR1 SGHDN and CDR2 FVKESK. The CDR3 is CASSQVTGGHGGYTF. The CDR3 coding sequence is TGTGCCAGCAGCCAAGTCACAGGGGGCCATGGTGGCTACACCTTC.

This chain uses TRBV19 with TRBJ2-5; D possibly corresponds to TRBD1 (6 bases). Germline loops: CDR1 LNHDA, CDR2 SQIVND (reference sequence). This CDR3 is built from 9 residues. Trimming shortened V by 9 bases and J by 9 bases, and 8 bases separated the two germline ends. The chain's CDR3 is CARGAAQYF. CDR3 coding DNA: TGTGCCAGGGGGGCGGCCCAGTACTTC.

The genes are TRBV4-2 and TRBJ1-2; no clear D. In germline, CDR1 is LGHNA, CDR2 YNFKEQ. This CDR3 is built from 15 residues. V was shortened by 4 bases and J by 1 base, with 13 bases between the two germline ends. CDR3 amino acids: CASSRGASFNYGYTF. The DNA for the CDR3 is TGTGCCAGCAGCCGGGGAGCGTCCTTTAACTATGGCTACACCTTC.

In this sample, this clone turned up once. The rearrangement uses TRBV19 and TRBJ1-2; 10 bases map to TRBD1. The CDR3 covers 15 residues. The germline CDR1 and CDR2 sequences are LNHDA and SQIVND (reference sequence). After removal of 5 bases from V and 8 bases from J, the junction contained 11 bases not matched to a gene. Here the CDR3 DNA reads TGTGCCAGTAGTGTCCGGGACAGGGGCAGGGAAGGCTACACCTTC. It codes for CASSVRDRGREGYTF. The full variable domain, its missing parts supplied by reference TRBV19 and TRBJ1-2, is DGGITQSPKYLFRKEGQNVTLSCEQNLNHDAMYWYRQDPGQGLRLIYYSQIVNDFQKGDIAEGYSVSREKKESFPLTVTSAQKNPTAFYLCASSVRDRGREGYTFGSGTRLTVV.

This clone has just a few counts. The rearrangement links TRBV9 to TRBJ2-1, with D perhaps TRBD2 (6 bases). V was cut by 0 bases and J by 3 bases, with 10 bases left in between. In germline, CDR1 is SGDLS, CDR2 YYNGEE. The CDR3 consists of 15 residues. The CDR3 sequence: CASSVGSSGYNEQFF. CDR3 coding DNA: TGTGCCAGCAGCGTAGGTAGTAGCGGCTACAATGAGCAGTTCTTC.

J is TRBJ1-1 and V is TRBV6-1; D possibly corresponds to TRBD1 (6 bases). Per the germline V gene, CDR1 is MNHNS and CDR2 is SASEGT. This CDR3 region has 14 residues. V gave up 3 bases and J gave up 3 bases, with 11 bases separating them. As DNA, the CDR3 is TGTGCCAGCAGTGATCCGACAGGCCACACTGAAGCTTTCTTT. Encoded protein: CASSDPTGHTEAFF.

In this sample, this clone turned up once. The chain uses TRBV18 and TRBJ2-3; D gene ambiguous. Germline V gene lookup returns CDR1 KGHSH and CDR2 LQKENI. Trimming took 4 bases from V and 0 from J, leaving 11 bases between them. The CDR3 length is 15 residues. The CDR3 coding sequence is TGTGCCAGCTCACGCGACGGTTCTAGCACAGATACGCAGTATTTT. Its translation: CASSRDGSSTDTQYF.

The chain joins TRBV12-3 or TRBV12-4 to TRBJ1-2; D gene ambiguous. This CDR3 region has 13 residues. V was trimmed by 0 bases and J by 7 bases, leaving 9 bases between them. CDR3 protein: CASSLALRVGYTF. CDR3 nucleotide sequence: TGTGCCAGCAGTTTAGCGTTGAGGGTTGGCTACACCTTC.

The chain combines TRBV11-2 with TRBJ1-5, with a possible D match to TRBD1 (6 bases). This CDR3 comprises 15 residues. Germline V CDR1 and CDR2: SGHAT, FQNNGV. V was shortened by 1 base and J by 1 base, with 8 bases between the two germline ends. CDR3 bases: TGTGCCAGCAGCTTAGCACAGGGCAGCAATCAGCCCCAGCATTTT. It is translated as CASSLAQGSNQPQHF.

The J gene is TRBJ1-1, the V gene TRBV28, with D possibly matching TRBD1 (6 bases). The length of the CDR3 is 14 residues. Trimming took 5 bases from V and 1 from J, leaving 11 bases between them. CDR1 MDHEN and CDR2 SYDVKM come from the germline V gene. This CDR3 is CASSRDMPNTEAFF. The CDR3 DNA reads as TGTGCCAGCAGTCGGGACATGCCGAACACTGAAGCTTTCTTT.

As to this clone: The junction does not match germline at one end; this may be a read error. The rearrangement joins TRBV7-7 to TRBJ1-2; no clear D gene. CDR1 and CDR2 (germline): SSHAT, FNYEAQ (reference sequence). This CDR3 spans 16 amino acids. For the CDR3, the DNA is TGTGCTAGCAGCTTAGCTTGGTGTTCCCCCTACTATGGCTACACCTTC. It is translated as CASSLAWCSPYYGYTF.

This clone was recorded only once. The rearrangement uses TRBV6-1 and TRBJ2-1, with no clear D. The CDR3 has 16 residues. Looked up from germline, CDR1 is MNHNS and CDR2 is SASEGT. V was clipped by 4 bases and J by 12 bases, with 25 bases between them. The CDR3: CASSVQAHPPSVGQFF. The CDR3 coding sequence is TGTGCCAGCAGTGTCCAGGCCCACCCACCATCAGTTGGGCAGTTCTTC.

The gene calls are TRBV3-1 (or the pseudogene TRBV3-2) and TRBJ2-4, with D tentatively TRBD1 (5 bases). The V end lost 1 base, the J end lost 6 bases, and 10 bases lay between the germline ends. Germline lookup yields CDR1 LGHDT and CDR2 YNNKEL (reference sequence). The CDR3 covers 14 residues. The CDR3 protein is CASSQVLQGNIQYF. CDR3 bases: TGTGCCAGCAGCCAAGTTCTTCAGGGAAACATTCAGTACTTC.

V usage is TRBV7-9 and J usage is TRBJ2-7; unclear D gene. Deletions cut 1 base from V and 7 bases from J, with 8 bases between. The CDR3 is 12 amino acids. Per germline, CDR1 SEHNR and CDR2 FQNEAQ (reference sequence). The CDR3 loop is CASSLEIGEQYF. The CDR3 region has the DNA TGTGCCAGCAGCTTAGAAATAGGAGAGCAGTACTTC.

CDR3 DNA sequence: TGTGCCAGCTCACCGGCTACAGGGATGTACGAGCAGTACTTC. Amino acids: CASSPATGMYEQYF. This sequence joins TRBV18 and TRBJ2-7, with D possibly matching TRBD1 (6 bases). Trimming took off 3 bases at V and 4 bases at J, with 13 bases between the two ends. The V gene's germline CDR1 is KGHSH and CDR2 LQKENI. The CDR3 is 14 amino acids.

This clone has just one count. This chain connects TRBV19 to TRBJ2-3; D perhaps matches TRBD2 (6 bases). The CDR3 covers 14 residues. CDR1 is LNHDA and CDR2 is SQIVND in the germline V gene (reference sequence). V was clipped by 7 bases and J by 5 bases, with 16 bases between them. The CDR3 spells CASTTWGDLDTQYF. The DNA for the CDR3 is TGTGCCAGTACGACTTGGGGGGATTTAGATACGCAGTATTTT.

This sequence joins TRBV9 and TRBJ2-7, with D unresolved. The germline V and J ends were trimmed by 4 bases and 1 base, with 12 bases remaining between them. This CDR3 has 14 residues. Per germline, CDR1 SGDLS and CDR2 YYNGEE. The CDR3 sequence is CASSPTGASYEQYF. The CDR3 coding sequence is TGTGCCAGCAGCCCTACGGGCGCTTCCTACGAGCAGTACTTC. The full variable domain, completed using reference TRBV9 and TRBJ2-7, is DSGVTQTPKHLITATGQRVTLRCSPRSGDLSVYWYQQSLDQGLQFLIQYYNGEERAKGNILERFSAQQFPDLHSELNLSSLELGDSALYFCASSPTGASYEQYFGPGTRLTVT.

The chain carries TRBV19 and TRBJ1-6; the D is unclear. The CDR3 has 15 amino acids. V shed 5 bases and J shed 4 bases, with 12 bases lying between them. CDR1 and CDR2 from the germline V gene are LNHDA and SQIVND (reference sequence). CDR3 residues: CASSLRQSYNSPLHF. The CDR3 DNA sequence: TGTGCCAGTAGTCTCCGGCAATCTTATAATTCACCCCTCCACTTT.

This clone was recorded only once. This chain joins TRBV28 and TRBJ2-1; a weak D match, TRBD2 (6 bases). Looked up from germline, CDR1 is MDHEN and CDR2 is SYDVKM. The V and J ends lost 10 bases and 0 bases respectively, with 22 bases between them. The CDR3 runs to 17 residues. The CDR3 nucleotides are TGTGCCACGACCTCAGCGGGCGAAAAAAGCTCCTACAATGAGCAGTTCTTC. It yields the protein CATTSAGEKSSYNEQFF.

The chain recombines TRBV5-1 with TRBJ1-4; 10 bases agree with TRBD1. V was pared by 0 bases and J by 8 bases, with 7 bases of the junction left unmatched. Germline V gives CDR1 SGHRS, CDR2 YFSETQ. The CDR3 consists of 16 residues. CDR3 DNA sequence: TGCGCCAGCAGCTTGGGACCCGGACAGGGGGAAGAAAAACTGTTTTTT. Amino acids: CASSLGPGQGEEKLFF.

J is TRBJ1-4 and V is TRBV5-1; unclear D gene. CDR3 size: 13 residues. Deletions cut 2 bases from V and 2 bases from J, with 4 bases between. CDR1 is SGHRS and CDR2 is YFSETQ in the germline V gene. The CDR3 DNA is TGCGCCAGCAGCTTATCGACTAATGAAAAACTGTTTTTT. Protein: CASSLSTNEKLFF.

This chain links TRBV6-1 with TRBJ1-5; no definite D call. Trimming stripped 2 bases from V and 7 bases from J, with 15 bases between. The CDR3 spans 15 residues. In germline, CDR1 is MNHNS, CDR2 SASEGT. CDR3 in amino acids: CASSEWANPLQPQHF. The CDR3 DNA is TGTGCCAGCAGTGAATGGGCGAATCCCTTGCAGCCCCAGCATTTT.

The chain employs TRBV5-1 and TRBJ1-3; D possibly corresponds to TRBD1 (6 bases). This CDR3 spans 15 amino acids. Germline CDR1 SGHRS, CDR2 YFSETQ. Between the trimmed V and J ends, which lost 3 bases and 4 bases, there was a span of 14 bases. The CDR3 nucleotides are TGCGCCAGCAGCTGGCTCCCGGACAGCGGAAACACCATATATTTT. Protein product: CASSWLPDSGNTIYF.

This clone was seen a single time. The chain carries TRBV9 and TRBJ1-1, with a tentative D call TRBD1 (5 bases). The germline V gene has CDR1 SGDLS and CDR2 YYNGEE. The CDR3 covers 12 residues. V dropped 4 bases and J dropped 5 bases, with 9 bases sitting between them. The CDR3 loop is CASSPEGTEAFF. The CDR3 nucleotides are TGTGCCAGCAGCCCCGAGGGGACTGAAGCTTTCTTT.

This clone was detected once. J is TRBJ2-7 and V is TRBV6-5; 11 bases match TRBD2. This CDR3 is built from 16 residues. CDR1 and CDR2 from the germline V gene are MNHEY and SVGAGI. The V segment lost 2 bases and the J segment 5 bases; nucleotides outside the gene matches: 8. As DNA, the CDR3 is TGTGCCAGCAGTTACACCACTAGCGGGAGTCGCAACGAGCAGTACTTC. It codes for CASSYTTSGSRNEQYF.